This T cell receptor beta chain derives from a study of blood T cell repertoires in COVID-19. The overall study: Sites in the United States, Italy and Spain provided acute and convalescent COVID-19 samples.

Germline V gene data show CDR1 as SGHTA and CDR2 as FQGNSA. The CDR3 has 15 residues. With 5 bases clipped from V and 4 bases from J, the junction kept 6 bases outside the gene matches. In the source study's methods: The authors estimated nucleated cell counts from reference gene primer amplification. The protocol was immunoSEQ multiplex PCR, while the TCRdb copy is restricted to in-frame clones and leaves out a portion. That table supplies the V and J calls and clone size; D and trimming were determined from the DNA. The data show around 170,000 clones, less than 90% seen once. The source is a man in his 60s with acute or convalescent COVID-19. The sample comprised peripheral blood. The chain links TRBV7-2 to TRBJ2-5, with 11 positions matching TRBD1. The CDR3 DNA reads as TGTGCCAGCAGCGCTCCGGGACAGGGGGGAGAGACCCAGTACTTC. Encoded protein: CASSAPGQGGETQYF.